The source of this TCR beta chain is a study of blood T cell repertoires in COVID-19. One Seattle source followed patients from active infection through their disease course. Authors' processing steps: Amplified reference gene primers provided the basis for estimating nucleated cell counts. Profiling relied on immunoSEQ multiplex PCR, and the TCRdb table lists in-frame clones only, not all of them. The DNA was the basis for D and trimming; V, J and clone size are from that table. The table shows some 220,000 clones, with roughly 85% occurring only once. The V and J ends lost 1 base and 1 base respectively, with 8 bases between them. Germline V lookup: CDR1 LNHDA, CDR2 SQIVND (reference sequence). This CDR3 spans 15 amino acids.

The genes are TRBV19 and TRBJ1-5, with no clear D. Sequenced: peripheral blood. The sequence was collected from a man in his forties or fifties with COVID-19, enrolled during active disease. The CDR3 loop reads CASSIVLPSNQPQHF. CDR3 DNA: TGTGCCAGTAGTATAGTTCTACCCAGCAATCAGCCCCAGCATTTT.